The subject of this entry is one T cell receptor (beta chain). Its specificity is unknown. The PCR was carried out with 60 Vbeta primers and 13 Jbeta primers. Clones were read by immunoSEQ multiplex PCR, and TCRdb kept only the in-frame ones, dropping some. The sample has about 130,000 clones; around four fifths are singletons. The data stem from a study of cytomegalovirus exposure and HLA in healthy donors. The CDR3 runs to 14 residues. Trimming pared 3 bases from V and 8 bases from J, leaving 14 bases between. In germline, CDR1 is MDHEN, CDR2 SYDVKM. General observations from the study: Roughly uniform depth of sequencing across donors was assumed in presence/absence analyses. The study flagged roughly 160 TCR beta chains as cytomegalovirus-associated. For TCR beta chains, V- and J-gene trimming was later linked to a missense DCLRE1C variant. What TCR beta sequences reportedly achieved was accurate prediction of HLA-A and HLA-B alleles in most subjects.

Sample: PBMCs. The sequence was obtained from a woman aged 40 to 50 in good health and CMV-seropositive. This chain links TRBV28 with TRBJ2-1; no firm D call. The DNA for the CDR3 is TGTGCCAGCAGTTTTAGCCGACGCGGCGATGAGCAGTTCTTC. Residues: CASSFSRRGDEQFF.